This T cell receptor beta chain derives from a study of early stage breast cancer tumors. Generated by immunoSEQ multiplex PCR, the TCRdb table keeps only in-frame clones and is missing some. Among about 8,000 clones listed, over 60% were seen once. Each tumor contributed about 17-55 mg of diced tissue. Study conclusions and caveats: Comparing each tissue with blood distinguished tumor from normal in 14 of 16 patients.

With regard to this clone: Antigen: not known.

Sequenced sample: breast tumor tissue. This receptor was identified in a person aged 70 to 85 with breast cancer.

CDR3 nucleotide sequence: TGTGCCAGCAGTCCCACCAGGAATAGCAATCAGCCCCAGCATTTT. It codes for CASSPTRNSNQPQHF. This chain joins TRBV2 and TRBJ1-5, with unresolved D. V was cut by 5 bases and J by 0 bases, with 11 bases left in between. The germline V gene has CDR1 SNHLY and CDR2 FYNNEI. The CDR3 totals 15 residues.